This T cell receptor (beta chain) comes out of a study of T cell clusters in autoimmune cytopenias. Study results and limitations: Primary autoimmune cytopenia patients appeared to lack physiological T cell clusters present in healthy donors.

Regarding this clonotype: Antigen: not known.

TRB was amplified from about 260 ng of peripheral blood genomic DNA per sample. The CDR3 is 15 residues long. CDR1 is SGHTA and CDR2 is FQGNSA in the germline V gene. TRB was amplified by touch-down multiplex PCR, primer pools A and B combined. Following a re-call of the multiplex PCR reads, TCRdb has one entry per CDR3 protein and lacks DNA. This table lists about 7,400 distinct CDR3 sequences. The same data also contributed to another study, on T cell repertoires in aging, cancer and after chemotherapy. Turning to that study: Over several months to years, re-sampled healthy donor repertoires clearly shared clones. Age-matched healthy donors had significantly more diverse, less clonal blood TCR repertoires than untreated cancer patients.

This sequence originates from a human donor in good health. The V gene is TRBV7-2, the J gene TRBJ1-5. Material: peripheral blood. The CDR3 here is CASSSRHYSNQPQHF. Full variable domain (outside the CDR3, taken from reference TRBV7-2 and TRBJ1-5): GAGVSQSPSNKVTEKGKDVELRCDPISGHTALYWYRQSLGQGLEFLIYFQGNSAPDKSGLPSDRFSAERTGGSVSTLTIQRTQQEDSAVYLCASSSRHYSNQPQHFGDGTRLSIL.